These 10 T cell receptor beta chains came from one sample sequenced in a study of T-cell reconstitution after alpha-beta-depleted transplantation in children (dated by TCRdb to 2016 to 2018). Library creation used PCR. The run used an Illumina HiSeq 2500. TCR library preparation used molecular barcoding, with unique molecular identifiers applied to normalize quantification of the TCRbeta repertoire. TCRdb reworked the public reads: Q25 trimming with fastp, MiXCR clone assembly, productive beta chains retained. Each entry is one CDR3 protein sequence, shown with its most common DNA and genes. In this sample the table shows around 440,000 distinct CDR3 sequences, about 10% of which occur a single time. The top ten constitute approximately 2% of the sample. Sample treatment or condition, as interpreted from the label and publication: allogeneic hematopoietic cell transplantation with graft depleted of TCRalphabeta T cells and CD19 B cells.

The material sequenced was PBMCs, taken before TCRalphabeta/CD19-depleted stem cell transplant. The receptors here all came from a child younger than 10 with inherited bone marrow failure, due to receive a stem cell transplant.

Turning to this clonotype: This likely comes from a read error, as the CDR3 has no conserved phenylalanine or tryptophan at its end. The rearrangement joins TRBV6-5 to TRBJ2-5, with 10 bases fitting TRBD2. This CDR3 comprises 15 residues. J lost 2 bases, V lost 4 bases, and 4 bases had no gene match. Germline loops: CDR1 MNHEY, CDR2 SVGAGI. The CDR3 reads CASSFTTSGQETQYC. The CDR3 DNA reads TGTGCCAGCAGTTTTACGACTAGCGGGCAAGAGACCCAGTACTGC.

At least ten counts were recorded for this clonotype. The chain recombines TRBV24-1 with TRBJ2-2, with 10 nucleotides matching TRBD1. The ends lost 4 bases at V and 6 bases at J; junction bases unmatched: 4. CDR1 and CDR2 from the germline V gene are KGHDR and SFDVKD. The CDR3 is made up of 15 amino acids. As DNA, the CDR3 is TGTGCCACCAGTGAGGGGACAGGGGACTCCGGGGAGCTGTTTTTT. This sequence encodes CATSEGTGDSGELFF.

This clonotype was seen at least ten times. V and J are TRBV5-1 and TRBJ1-2; TRBD1 matches 9 bases. This CDR3 spans 16 amino acids. Per germline, CDR1 SGHRS and CDR2 YFSETQ. J was trimmed by 5 bases and V by 0 bases; bases with no gene match: 8. CDR3 nucleotide sequence: TGCGCCAGCAGCTTGGATGGACAGGGGAGTTTGTATGGCTACACCTTC. Amino acid sequence: CASSLDGQGSLYGYTF.

The sample holds a few counts of this clonotype. This chain connects TRBV5-1 to TRBJ2-3; D possibly corresponds to TRBD2 (7 bases). V was pared by 0 bases and J by 2 bases, with 19 bases between. Germline CDR1 reads SGHRS; CDR2 reads YFSETQ. The CDR3 loop spans 18 amino acids. CDR3 sequence: CASSLDSGGRIHTDTQYF. Written as DNA, the CDR3 is TGCGCCAGCAGCTTGGATTCCGGGGGGCGGATCCACACAGATACGCAGTATTTT. Filled out from reference TRBV5-1 and TRBJ2-3, the complete variable domain reads KAGVTQTPRYLIKTRGQQVTLSCSPISGHRSVSWYQQTPGQGLQFLFEYFSETQRNKGNFPGRFSGRQFSNSRSEMNVSTLELGDSALYLCASSLDSGGRIHTDTQYFGPGTRLTVL.

The chain recombines TRBV30 with TRBJ2-1; TRBD2 matches 7 bases. J was trimmed by 4 bases and V by 0 bases; bases with no gene match: 9. The germline gives CDR1 GTSNPN, CDR2 SVGIG (reference sequence). The CDR3 is 16 amino acids. CDR3 sequence reads: CAWSVDGLAAYNEQFF. As DNA, the CDR3 is TGTGCCTGGAGTGTAGATGGTCTAGCGGCTTACAATGAGCAGTTCTTC.

This clonotype was observed at least ten times. The chain joins TRBV29-1 to TRBJ2-1; TRBD1 aligns across 7 bases. This CDR3 is 14 amino acids long. After removal of 5 bases from V and 7 bases from J, the junction contained 11 bases not matched to a gene. Per germline, CDR1 SQVTM and CDR2 ANQGSEA. Here the CDR3 reads CSVRRQGLGNEQFF. CDR3 nucleotide sequence: TGCAGCGTTCGCCGACAGGGTTTAGGTAATGAGCAGTTCTTC.

This rearrangement joins TRBV9 to TRBJ2-7; 7 bases match TRBD2. The CDR3 loop spans 16 amino acids. Trimming took 3 bases from V and 0 from J; bases not matched to a gene: 9. Germline-derived CDR1 and CDR2 are SGDLS and YYNGEE. The CDR3, as DNA: TGTGCCAGCAGCGCCTCCGCAGCGGGAAGCTCCTACGAGCAGTACTTC. Translation: CASSASAAGSSYEQYF.

This clonotype was detected many times. The chain joins TRBV4-3 to TRBJ2-1; possibly TRBD2 for D (7 bases). The germline gives CDR1 LGHNA, CDR2 YSLEER. The CDR3 covers 14 residues. V lost 2 bases and J lost 7, with 12 bases in between. The CDR3 DNA follows: TGCGCCAGCAGCCAACTGGAGGGGGGGAATGAGCAGTTCTTC. Encoded protein: CASSQLEGGNEQFF.

This clonotype was detected ten times or more. The CDR3 region is CASSLVGRSFYGYTF. The DNA of the CDR3 is TGCGCCAGCAGCTTGGTGGGGCGGAGTTTCTATGGCTACACCTTC. The chain carries TRBV5-1 and TRBJ1-2, with D possibly TRBD1 on 5 matching bases. The V and J ends lost 0 bases and 4 bases respectively, with 13 bases between them. The germline V gene has CDR1 SGHRS and CDR2 YFSETQ. The CDR3 extends over 15 amino acids. The full variable domain, with the rest looked up from reference TRBV5-1 and TRBJ1-2, is KAGVTQTPRYLIKTRGQQVTLSCSPISGHRSVSWYQQTPGQGLQFLFEYFSETQRNKGNFPGRFSGRQFSNSRSEMNVSTLELGDSALYLCASSLVGRSFYGYTFGSGTRLTVV.

Note on this clonotype: A read error may explain this, as a much larger clone is one base away. V usage is TRBV27 and J usage is TRBJ2-7; 9 bases are a match to TRBD2. Trimming at V came to 10 bases and at J to 2 bases, leaving 12 bases not matched to a gene. CDR1 and CDR2 (germline): MNHEY, SMNVEV (reference sequence). The CDR3 loop spans 15 amino acids. CDR3 in DNA: TGTGCCAACAGCCCTGGGGGACTAGCACCCTACGAGCAGTACTTC. Protein: CANSPGGLAPYEQYF.